One sample yielded the 26 T cell receptor beta chains listed below, sequenced in a study of graft-versus-host responses after intestinal transplantation. This table comes from immunoSEQ multiplex PCR, and its TCRdb copy is limited to in-frame clones, with some not included. The sample consists of 85,000 to 100,000 clones, 85% to 95% of them appearing once. The antigens for these receptors are not known. The sequencing used unstimulated CD8+ T cells sorted from spleen or lymph node cells, collected before transplant. Receptor source: a human donor who was the organ donor for an intestinal transplant.

V gene TRBV11-3 combines with J gene TRBJ1-6, with TRBD1 matching 8 bases. The length of the CDR3 is 17 residues. V lost 3 bases and J lost 9; bases outside the gene matches: 13. In germline, CDR1 is SGHNT, CDR2 YENEEA. CDR3 sequence reads: CASSFSRRGLFSSPLHF. DNA of the CDR3: TGTGCCAGCAGCTTTTCTCGCAGGGGGCTATTTAGTTCACCCCTCCACTTT.

V gene TRBV27 combines with J gene TRBJ2-5; 8 bases line up with TRBD2. Germline loops: CDR1 MNHEY, CDR2 SMNVEV (reference sequence). The CDR3 contains 15 residues. The trim removed 5 bases at V and 6 bases at J, leaving 11 bases unmatched. The CDR3 region is CASSPLGGGRKTQYF. CDR3 sequence (DNA): TGTGCCAGCAGTCCTCTCGGGGGGGGGCGAAAGACCCAGTACTTC.

This clone was picked up one time. The chain has TRBV13 and TRBJ2-5; TRBD2 is a possible D gene (6 bases). With 2 bases removed from V and 2 bases from J, the gap between germline ends came to 12 bases. The CDR3 consists of 15 residues. Germline CDR1 reads PRHDT; CDR2 reads FYEKMQ (reference sequence). The CDR3 DNA is TGTGCCAGCAGCTTAATGCGGGGCCGGCAAGAGACCCAGTACTTC. It yields the protein CASSLMRGRQETQYF.

This rearrangement joins TRBV28 to TRBJ1-3; D remains ambiguous. This CDR3 contains 13 residues. V was shortened by 3 bases and J by 3 bases, with 6 bases between the two germline ends. Looked up from germline, CDR1 is MDHEN and CDR2 is SYDVKM. CDR3 residues: CASSFTFGNTIYF. The CDR3 coding sequence is TGTGCCAGCAGTTTCACATTTGGAAACACCATATATTTT.

This chain's CDR3 is CASKRGSGTYYEQYF. The CDR3 DNA is TGTGCCAGCAAACGTGGTAGCGGAACATATTACGAGCAGTACTTC. The J gene is TRBJ2-7, the V gene TRBV28; tentatively, D is TRBD2 (6 bases). V lost 7 bases, J lost 4 bases, and 20 bases lay in between. The CDR3 consists of 15 residues. From germline, CDR1 is MDHEN and CDR2 SYDVKM.

The CDR3 DNA is TGTGCCAGCAGCCGAGTGATGAACACTGAAGCTTTCTTT. Encoded protein: CASSRVMNTEAFF. The rearrangement uses TRBV14 and TRBJ1-1; D unresolved. This CDR3 is 13 amino acids long. The germline V gene encodes CDR1 SGHDN and CDR2 FVKESK. Between the trimmed V and J ends, which lost 4 bases and 0 bases, there was a span of 6 bases.

Concerning this clone: The junction departs from germline at one end; a sequencing error may be responsible. The chain joins TRBV28 to TRBJ1-1; D gene ambiguous. This CDR3 has 15 amino acids. The V gene's germline CDR1 is MDHEN and CDR2 SYDVKM. As DNA, the CDR3 is TGTGCCAGCAGTCCGCATCTAGTAACGAACTCTGAAGCTTTCTTT. Protein product: CASSPHLVTNSEAFF.

This chain uses TRBV11-2 with TRBJ2-1; possible D gene TRBD2, 7 bases. Trimming took off 2 bases at V and 7 bases at J, with 15 bases between the two ends. This CDR3 has 15 amino acids. CDR1 and CDR2 (germline): SGHAT, FQNNGV. In DNA, the CDR3 is TGTGCCAGCAGCTTACCGGGGAGGGGGGTAAATGAGCAGTTCTTC. It translates to CASSLPGRGVNEQFF.

The V call is TRBV30, the J call TRBJ1-2; maybe TRBD1 (5 bases). The V gene's germline CDR1 is GTSNPN and CDR2 SVGIG (reference sequence). The CDR3 extends over 13 amino acids. V lost 1 base and J lost 0, with 6 bases in between. CDR3 DNA: TGTGCCTGGAGTGGGACAACTAACTATGGCTACACCTTC. Translation gives CAWSGTTNYGYTF.

The V and J genes are TRBV28 and TRBJ1-2; 7 nucleotides align to TRBD1. Trimming cost V 5 bases and J 1 base; bases outside gene matches: 10. Germline V gene data show CDR1 as MDHEN and CDR2 as SYDVKM. CDR3 length equals 16 residues. CDR3 protein: CASSGLGQADNYGYTF. CDR3 nucleotide sequence: TGTGCCAGCAGTGGCCTCGGACAGGCCGATAACTATGGCTACACCTTC.

V usage is TRBV25-1 and J usage is TRBJ2-2; 8 nucleotides line up with TRBD1. The CDR3 extends over 17 amino acids. From germline, CDR1 is MGHDK and CDR2 SYGVNS. The V segment lost 3 bases and the J segment 1 base; nucleotides outside the gene matches: 7. CDR3 DNA: TGTGCCAGCAGTGACTACTCCGGGACAGGGAACACCGGGGAGCTGTTTTTT. This translates into CASSDYSGTGNTGELFF.

The genes are TRBV27 and TRBJ1-5; D is perhaps TRBD1 (5 bases). The CDR3 spans 17 residues. CDR1 MNHEY and CDR2 SMNVEV come from the germline V gene (reference sequence). V was trimmed by 1 base and J by 1 base, leaving 14 bases between them. The CDR3 nucleotides read TGTGCCAGCAGTTTATTGGGGGAGGGAATGAGCAATCAGCCCCAGCATTTT. Protein product: CASSLLGEGMSNQPQHF.

This chain connects TRBV7-9 to TRBJ2-4; D may be TRBD2 (5 bases). CDR1 is SEHNR, CDR2 FQNEAQ, per germline (reference sequence). This CDR3 has 13 amino acids. V was clipped by 1 base and J by 13 bases, with 14 bases between them. CDR3 amino acids: CASSLGPAAGQYF. The CDR3 nucleotides are TGTGCCAGCAGCTTAGGGCCGGCCGCGGGCCAGTACTTC.

The chain uses TRBV27 and TRBJ2-7, with D possibly TRBD2 on 5 matching bases. Trimming left V 5 bases short and J 3 bases short, with 14 bases between. Germline-derived CDR1 and CDR2 are MNHEY and SMNVEV (reference sequence). The CDR3 totals 14 residues. CDR3 region: CASSSGAEIYEQYF. The CDR3 DNA reads as TGTGCCAGCAGTAGCGGAGCAGAAATCTACGAGCAGTACTTC.

The rearrangement joins TRBV28 to TRBJ2-4, with TRBD2 as a possible D gene (5 bases). Germline CDR1 is MDHEN and CDR2 is SYDVKM. CDR3 size: 14 residues. The germline V and J ends were trimmed by 9 bases and 0 bases, with 12 bases remaining between them. CDR3 loop: CASAYGLAKNIQYF. In nucleotides, the CDR3 is TGTGCCAGTGCATATGGACTAGCCAAAAACATTCAGTACTTC.

The V call is TRBV19, the J call TRBJ1-1; 12 bases match TRBD1. In germline, CDR1 is LNHDA, CDR2 SQIVND (reference sequence). The CDR3 length is 19 residues. V shed 9 bases and J 0 bases; nucleotides not matched to a gene: 17. CDR3 sequence (DNA): TGTGCCAGCAGAAAGGGGGACAGGGGGCCGAAAAGACTGAACACTGAAGCTTTCTTT. Its protein is CASRKGDRGPKRLNTEAFF. Based on the CDR3 plus reference TRBV19 and TRBJ1-1, the full variable domain is DGGITQSPKYLFRKEGQNVTLSCEQNLNHDAMYWYRQDPGQGLRLIYYSQIVNDFQKGDIAEGYSVSREKKESFPLTVTSAQKNPTAFYLCASRKGDRGPKRLNTEAFFGQGTRLTVV.

The chain employs TRBV5-1 and TRBJ1-1; TRBD1 might be the D (5 bases). Per the germline V gene, CDR1 is SGHRS and CDR2 is YFSETQ. The CDR3 consists of 12 residues. The V end lost 1 base, the J end lost 11 bases, and 12 bases lay between the germline ends. CDR3 DNA: TGCGCCAGCAGCTTGTCAGCAGGGAGGGCTTTCTTT. This sequence encodes CASSLSAGRAFF.

The rearrangement links TRBV7-9 to TRBJ1-4, with 7 bases identical to TRBD1. This CDR3 spans 14 amino acids. J was trimmed by 8 bases and V by 1 base; bases with no gene match: 4. Looked up from germline, CDR1 is SEHNR and CDR2 is FQNEAQ (reference sequence). CDR3 DNA sequence: TGTGCCAGCAGCTTAGACAGGGGCGCGGAAAAACTGTTTTTT. Its protein product is CASSLDRGAEKLFF.

The genes are TRBV28 and TRBJ1-1; 9 bases are a match to TRBD1. Germline values: CDR1 MDHEN, CDR2 SYDVKM. This CDR3 spans 14 amino acids. V was pared by 2 bases and J by 11 bases, with 9 bases of the junction left unmatched. CDR3 nucleotide sequence: TGTGCCAGCAGTTTAAGTGACAGGGGGAGAAAGGCTTTCTTT. Translating it yields CASSLSDRGRKAFF.

The rearrangement uses TRBV6-4 and TRBJ2-3; TRBD2 might be the D (5 bases). V was clipped by 3 bases and J by 1 base, with 5 bases between them. From germline, CDR1 is MRHNA and CDR2 SNTAGT. This CDR3 region has 13 residues. As DNA, the CDR3 is TGTGCCAGCAGTGAGAGGGGCACAGATACGCAGTATTTT. The encoded protein is CASSERGTDTQYF.

The J gene is TRBJ2-7, the V gene TRBV5-1, with a weak D call TRBD2 (5 bases). This CDR3 contains 18 residues. Germline CDR1 and CDR2: SGHRS and YFSETQ. Trimming cost V 5 bases and J 5 bases, with 29 bases left between them. CDR3 amino acids: CASRPRPKILVRWDEQYF. The DNA of the CDR3 is TGCGCCAGCAGACCCCGACCCAAAATACTAGTGAGGTGGGACGAGCAGTACTTC.

The chain has TRBV9 and TRBJ2-3, with D possibly being TRBD1 (5 bases). This CDR3 spans 12 amino acids. Trimming left V 4 bases short and J 6 bases short, with 9 bases between. Germline-derived CDR1 and CDR2 are SGDLS and YYNGEE. CDR3 DNA sequence: TGTGCCAGCAGCAGTGACAGTGATACGCAGTATTTT. This gives the protein CASSSDSDTQYF.

This clone was seen once. The CDR3 loop is CASSLSPYGGVEDTQYF. The CDR3, as DNA: TGTGCCAGCAGTTTATCGCCTTACGGGGGAGTAGAGGATACGCAGTATTTT. The chain uses TRBV27 and TRBJ2-3, with D tentatively TRBD2 (6 bases). The CDR3 covers 17 residues. Trimming shortened V by 0 bases and J by 6 bases, and 19 bases separated the two germline ends. CDR1 is MNHEY and CDR2 is SMNVEV in the germline V gene (reference sequence).

This chain connects TRBV30 to TRBJ1-2; no reliable D call. Germline CDR1 GTSNPN, CDR2 SVGIG (reference sequence). Trimming stripped 0 bases from V and 4 bases from J, with 12 bases between. The CDR3 has 14 residues. CDR3 residues: CAWSVPRQTYGYTF. The CDR3 DNA follows: TGTGCCTGGAGTGTCCCGAGGCAGACCTATGGCTACACCTTC.

The rearrangement links TRBV12-5 to TRBJ2-1, with D possibly matching TRBD2 (5 bases). Between the trimmed V and J ends, which lost 3 bases and 8 bases, there was a span of 23 bases. CDR1 LGHNT and CDR2 FRNRAP come from the germline V gene. CDR3 length equals 17 residues. CDR3 region: CASGFQPQRLERDEQFF. In nucleotides, the CDR3 is TGTGCTAGTGGTTTTCAACCTCAGCGGTTGGAACGTGATGAGCAGTTCTTC.

V and J are TRBV9 and TRBJ2-7; tentatively, D is TRBD1 (5 bases). With 7 bases removed from V and 2 bases from J, the gap between germline ends came to 16 bases. The CDR3 covers 14 residues. From germline, CDR1 is SGDLS and CDR2 YYNGEE. CDR3 DNA: TGTGCCAGCTCGTCCTACCAGGGTCCCTACGAGCAGTACTTC. It codes for CASSSYQGPYEQYF. Looking up the rest from reference TRBV9 and TRBJ2-7 gives the full variable domain: DSGVTQTPKHLITATGQRVTLRCSPRSGDLSVYWYQQSLDQGLQFLIQYYNGEERAKGNILERFSAQQFPDLHSELNLSSLELGDSALYFCASSSYQGPYEQYFGPGTRLTVT.